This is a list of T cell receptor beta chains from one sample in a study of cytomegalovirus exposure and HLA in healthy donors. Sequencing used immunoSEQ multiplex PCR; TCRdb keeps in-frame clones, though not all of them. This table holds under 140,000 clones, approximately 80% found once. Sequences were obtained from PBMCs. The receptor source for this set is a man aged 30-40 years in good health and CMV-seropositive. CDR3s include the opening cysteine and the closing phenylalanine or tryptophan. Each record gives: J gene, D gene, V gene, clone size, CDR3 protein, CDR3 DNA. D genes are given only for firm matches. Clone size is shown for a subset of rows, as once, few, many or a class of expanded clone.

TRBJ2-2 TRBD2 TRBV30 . CAWSVQASGGELFF TGTGCCTGGAGTGTACAGGCTAGCGGCGGGGAGCTGTTTTTT
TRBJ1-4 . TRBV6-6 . CASRQSPEKNEKLFF TGTGCCAGCAGGCAATCCCCGGAGAAAAATGAAAAACTGTTTTTT
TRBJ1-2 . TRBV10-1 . CASSGGREGGYTF TGCGCCAGCAGTGGGGGCAGGGAGGGGGGCTACACCTTC
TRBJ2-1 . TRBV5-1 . CASSLVLGGEQFF TGCGCCAGCAGCTTGGTCTTGGGGGGTGAGCAGTTCTTC
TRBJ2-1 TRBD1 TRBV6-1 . CASSEEQGWLDEQFF TGTGCCAGCAGTGAAGAACAGGGGTGGCTCGATGAGCAGTTCTTC
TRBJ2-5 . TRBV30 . CAWSPGTQETQYF TGTGCCTGGAGTCCCGGGACACAAGAGACCCAGTACTTC
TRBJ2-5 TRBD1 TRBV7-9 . CASSPLGTEGETQYF TGTGCCAGCAGCCCGCTAGGGACAGAAGGAGAGACCCAGTACTTC
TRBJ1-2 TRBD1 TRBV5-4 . CASSLDGVGRGQGIFGYTF TGTGCCAGCAGCTTGGATGGCGTGGGACGAGGACAGGGAATCTTTGGCTACACCTTC
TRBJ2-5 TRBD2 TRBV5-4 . CASSLAGLAGQETQYF TGTGCCAGCAGCTTAGCGGGACTAGCGGGCCAAGAGACCCAGTACTTC
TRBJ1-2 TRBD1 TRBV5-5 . CASSRDRANYGYTF TGTGCCAGCAGCCGGGACAGGGCTAACTATGGCTACACCTTC
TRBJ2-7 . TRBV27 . CASSFSTGSAYEQYF TGTGCCAGCAGTTTTTCCACCGGGAGTGCCTACGAGCAGTACTTC
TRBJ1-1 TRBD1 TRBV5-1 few CASSRGQMNTEAFF TGCGCCAGCAGCCGGGGACAGATGAACACTGAAGCTTTCTTT
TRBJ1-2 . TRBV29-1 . CSVEPGANGYTF TGCAGCGTTGAGCCAGGGGCTAATGGCTACACCTTC
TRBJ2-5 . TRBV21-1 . CASSNGRGQGASPETQYF TGTGCCAGCAGCAACGGTCGAGGACAGGGGGCGTCTCCAGAGACCCAGTACTTC
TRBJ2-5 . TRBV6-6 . CASTPRRHQETQYF TGTGCCAGCACCCCTAGGCGCCACCAAGAGACCCAGTACTTC
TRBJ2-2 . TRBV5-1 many CASASQGGSGELFF TGCGCCAGCGCAAGCCAGGGTGGATCCGGGGAGCTGTTTTTT
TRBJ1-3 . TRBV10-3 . CAIINPGTGNTIYF TGTGCCATCATTAATCCGGGGACTGGAAACACCATATATTTT
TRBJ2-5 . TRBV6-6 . CASSPQETQYF TGTGCCAGCAGCCCTCAAGAGACCCAGTACTTC
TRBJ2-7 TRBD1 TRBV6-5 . CASRGQGWSYEQYF TGTGCCAGCAGAGGACAGGGCTGGTCCTACGAGCAGTACTTC
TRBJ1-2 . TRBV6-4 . CASSDRRLGGDGYTF TGTGCCAGCAGTGACCGAAGACTCGGGGGAGATGGCTACACCTTC
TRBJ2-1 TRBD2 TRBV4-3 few CASSQERTRGYNEQFF TGCGCCAGCAGCCAAGAGAGGACTAGAGGCTACAATGAGCAGTTCTTC
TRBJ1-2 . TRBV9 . CASSDRGGALGGYTF TGTGCCAGCAGCGACCGGGGGGGGGCGCTTGGAGGCTACACCTTC
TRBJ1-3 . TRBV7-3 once CASSLTGGDTIYF TGTGCCAGCAGCTTAACCGGCGGTGACACCATATATTTT
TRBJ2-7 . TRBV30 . CAWSVPRGRLYEQYF TGTGCCTGGAGTGTACCTAGGGGTAGACTTTACGAGCAGTACTTC
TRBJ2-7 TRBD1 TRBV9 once CASSVGTGTYEQYF TGTGCCAGCAGCGTCGGGACAGGGACGTACGAGCAGTACTTC
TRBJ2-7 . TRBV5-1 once CASSLSGTAYEQYF TGCGCCAGCAGCTTGTCCGGTACAGCCTACGAGCAGTACTTC
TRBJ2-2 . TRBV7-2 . CASSFGPGGTGELFF .